Below are 26 T cell receptor beta chains sequenced from a single sample in a study of T cell responses to AZD1222 COVID-19 vaccine. The protocol was immunoSEQ multiplex PCR, while the TCRdb copy is restricted to in-frame clones and leaves out a portion. Of approximately 170,000 clones listed, approximately 94% are singletons. Sequenced here: peripheral blood, sampled 28 days after the second AZD1222 dose. The receptor set was obtained from an adult who received the AZD1222 COVID-19 vaccine.

This clone came up once. V and J are TRBV4-1 and TRBJ2-1; tentatively, D is TRBD1 or TRBD2 (6 bases each). Germline CDR1 is MGHRA and CDR2 is YSYEKL. V was trimmed by 2 bases and J by 6 bases, leaving 17 bases between them. This CDR3 contains 16 residues. The DNA for the CDR3 is TGCGCCAGCAGCCAAATTGGGGGGCGGGTCGCCAATGAGCAGTTCTTC. Residues: CASSQIGGRVANEQFF.

CDR3 in amino acids: CASSEGPYNSPLHF. DNA for the CDR3: TGTGCCAGCAGTGAGGGACCGTATAATTCACCCCTCCACTTT. This sequence joins TRBV6-1 and TRBJ1-6; D possibly corresponds to TRBD1 (5 bases). Trimming removed 3 bases at V and 4 bases at J, with 7 bases between. Germline CDR1 and CDR2: MNHNS and SASEGT. This CDR3 contains 14 residues.

The chain employs TRBV30 and TRBJ2-5; D assignment may be TRBD1 or TRBD2 (6 bases each). This CDR3 comprises 15 residues. V was pared by 7 bases and J by 2 bases, with 20 bases between. CDR1 is GTSNPN, CDR2 SVGIG, per germline (reference sequence). CDR3 residues: CASRRGQLLQETQYF. The CDR3 DNA reads TGTGCCTCGAGGAGGGGACAACTGCTTCAAGAGACCCAGTACTTC.

The chain links TRBV5-8 to TRBJ1-5, with 8 bases fitting TRBD1. Germline loops: CDR1 SGHTS, CDR2 YDEGEE. The CDR3 sequence is 16 residues long. V lost 0 bases and J lost 1; bases outside the gene matches: 3. CDR3 bases: TGTGCCAGCAGCTTGGGGTGGGACAGGAGCAATCAGCCCCAGCATTTT. Its translation: CASSLGWDRSNQPQHF.

The V call is TRBV28, the J call TRBJ2-3; 8 bases align to TRBD2. This CDR3 contains 16 residues. Germline V gives CDR1 MDHEN, CDR2 SYDVKM. J was trimmed by 2 bases and V by 3 bases; bases with no gene match: 7. The CDR3, as DNA: TGTGCCAGCAGTTTTCCGACTAGCGCGCCCACAGATACGCAGTATTTT. Amino acids: CASSFPTSAPTDTQYF.

In this sample, this clone turned up once. The chain recombines TRBV18 with TRBJ1-1, with a tentative D call TRBD1 (5 bases). Between the trimmed V and J ends, which lost 0 bases and 4 bases, there was a span of 12 bases. This CDR3 comprises 15 residues. Germline V gene lookup returns CDR1 KGHSH and CDR2 LQKENI. Written as DNA, the CDR3 is TGTGCCAGCTCACCACCTCCTCCGGGGGGCACTGAAGCTTTCTTT. It translates to CASSPPPPGGTEAFF.

This chain connects TRBV19 to TRBJ2-7; TRBD2 agrees at 12 bases. Germline lookup yields CDR1 LNHDA and CDR2 SQIVND (reference sequence). The CDR3 runs to 15 residues. The V and J ends lost 5 bases and 2 bases, in that order; junction bases with no gene match: 4. CDR3 residues: CASSPRTSGTYEQYF. The CDR3 coding sequence is TGTGCCAGTAGTCCACGGACTAGCGGGACCTACGAGCAGTACTTC.

The chain joins TRBV2 to TRBJ1-3; D gene ambiguous. Between the trimmed V and J ends, which lost 5 bases and 5 bases, there was a span of 7 bases. The CDR3 extends over 12 amino acids. The germline gives CDR1 SNHLY, CDR2 FYNNEI. CDR3 DNA: TGTGCCAGCAGTTACGACAGAAACACCATATATTTT. Translated, it gives CASSYDRNTIYF.

V usage is TRBV3-1 (or the pseudogene TRBV3-2) and J usage is TRBJ1-1; D is undetermined. The CDR3 runs 13 residues. V shed 1 base and J shed 7 bases, with 10 bases lying between them. Germline lookup yields CDR1 LGHDT and CDR2 YNNKEL (reference sequence). CDR3: CASSQAGYGEAFF. The CDR3, as DNA: TGTGCCAGCAGCCAAGCGGGGTATGGTGAAGCTTTCTTT.

This clone showed up just a few times. This rearrangement joins TRBV20-1 to TRBJ1-1, with D possibly matching TRBD1 (6 bases). V was clipped by 6 bases and J by 7 bases, with 12 bases between them. The V gene's germline CDR1 is DFQATT and CDR2 SNEGSKA (reference sequence). The CDR3 runs 11 residues. The CDR3 is CSAPGQIEAFF. DNA for the CDR3: TGCAGTGCCCCCGGACAGATTGAAGCTTTCTTT.

The sample holds one count of this clone. The chain couples TRBV23-1 to TRBJ1-2; unclear D gene. TRBV23-1 is classed as an ORF, of uncertain function. This CDR3 is 13 amino acids long. Trimming removed 8 bases at V and 8 bases at J, with 18 bases between. The CDR3 coding sequence is TGCGCCAGCTGTAGTGGGGTCGGATGCGGCTACACCTTC. Encoded protein: CASCSGVGCGYTF.

The chain uses TRBV11-2 and TRBJ2-7; 13 bases map to TRBD2. Trimming cost V 2 bases and J 5 bases; bases outside gene matches: 6. Germline CDR1 is SGHAT and CDR2 is FQNNGV. CDR3 length: 16 amino acids. CDR3 in DNA: TGTGCCAGCAGCTTACCAGGACTAGCGGGAGCCCACGAGCAGTACTTC. Translated, it gives CASSLPGLAGAHEQYF.

This chain joins TRBV28 and TRBJ1-2, with D perhaps TRBD1 (5 bases). The CDR3 runs 14 residues. CDR1 is MDHEN, CDR2 SYDVKM, per germline. The V end lost 5 bases, the J end lost 10 bases, and 20 bases lay between the germline ends. The CDR3 DNA reads TGTGCCAGCAGTATGGTGCAGGGAGGGACTATCTACACCTTC. Translation gives CASSMVQGGTIYTF.

This chain joins TRBV14 and TRBJ1-4; 8 bases line up with TRBD1. From germline, CDR1 is SGHDN and CDR2 FVKESK. Trimming cost V 4 bases and J 7 bases; bases outside gene matches: 2. This CDR3 spans 13 amino acids. For the CDR3, the DNA is TGTGCCAGCAGCCGGGACAGGCGTGAAAAACTGTTTTTT. Protein sequence: CASSRDRREKLFF.

This clone occurred once. The chain combines TRBV4-1 with TRBJ2-2; D gene unclear. CDR1 and CDR2 from the germline V gene are MGHRA and YSYEKL. The CDR3 is 13 amino acids. V gave up 1 base and J gave up 6 bases, with 6 bases separating them. CDR3 sequence: CASSQGSSGELFF. The CDR3 nucleotides read TGCGCCAGCAGCCAAGGTAGTTCCGGGGAGCTGTTTTTT.

The chain employs TRBV27 and TRBJ1-2; the match to TRBD1 covers 9 bases. Losses at the gene ends were 5 bases for V and 4 bases for J; bases not matched to a gene: 8. The CDR3 spans 15 residues. From germline, CDR1 is MNHEY and CDR2 SMNVEV (reference sequence). Here the CDR3 reads CASSPRTGEVYGYTF. Here the CDR3 DNA reads TGTGCCAGCAGTCCTCGGACAGGGGAGGTCTATGGCTACACCTTC.

This clone appeared a single time. V usage is TRBV11-3 and J usage is TRBJ1-1, with D perhaps matching TRBD1 (5 bases). Germline V gene data show CDR1 as SGHNT and CDR2 as YENEEA. The CDR3 is made up of 14 amino acids. The V end was cut by 4 bases, the J end by 2 bases, with 11 bases between. The CDR3 region is CASSSQGTNTEAFF. The CDR3, as DNA: TGTGCCAGCAGCTCGCAGGGTACTAACACTGAAGCTTTCTTT.

V gene TRBV5-1 combines with J gene TRBJ1-1; D is uncertain. Per the germline V gene, CDR1 is SGHRS and CDR2 is YFSETQ. V lost 0 bases and J 0 bases, leaving 9 bases between the germline ends. The CDR3 has 15 residues. CDR3: CASSLDRGVNTEAFF. Here the CDR3 DNA reads TGCGCCAGCAGCTTGGATCGCGGGGTGAACACTGAAGCTTTCTTT.

This clone has a handful of counts. This rearrangement joins TRBV9 to TRBJ2-1; tentative D call: TRBD2 (7 bases). Trimming cost V 0 bases and J 0 bases, with 10 bases left between them. Germline assignment: CDR1 SGDLS and CDR2 YYNGEE. The CDR3 covers 16 residues. This CDR3 is CASSVGGGDSYNEQFF. CDR3 DNA: TGTGCCAGCAGCGTAGGAGGGGGGGACTCCTACAATGAGCAGTTCTTC.

This clone was counted once. The rearrangement joins TRBV30 to TRBJ2-4; 16 bases match TRBD2. The CDR3 sequence is 16 residues long. Looked up from germline, CDR1 is GTSNPN and CDR2 is SVGIG (reference sequence). V lost 2 bases, J lost 5 bases, and 3 bases stayed unmatched. In DNA, the CDR3 is TGTGCCTGGAGTTCGGGACTAGCGGGAGGGCAAAACATTCAGTACTTC. It yields the protein CAWSSGLAGGQNIQYF.

The V and J genes are TRBV11-2 and TRBJ2-1; D tentatively reads TRBD1 or TRBD2 (5 bases each). Germline V gives CDR1 SGHAT, CDR2 FQNNGV. The V end was cut by 5 bases, the J end by 8 bases, with 13 bases between. The CDR3 is 13 residues long. The DNA of the CDR3 is TGTGCCAGCAGCCACTCGGGGCTCGATGAGCAGTTCTTC. Protein product: CASSHSGLDEQFF.

The rearrangement links TRBV15 to TRBJ1-2; no definite D call. The V end lost 0 bases, the J end lost 5 bases, and 13 bases lay between the germline ends. This CDR3 is built from 15 residues. Germline-derived CDR1 and CDR2 are LNHNV and YYDKDF (reference sequence). The DNA of the CDR3 is TGTGCCACCAGCAGAGACGCCGCCGGGGAGTATGGCTACACCTTC. This encodes CATSRDAAGEYGYTF.

The gene calls are TRBV25-1 and TRBJ1-1; 7 positions match TRBD1. The CDR3 sequence is 13 residues long. V dropped 10 bases and J dropped 3; count of bases not matched to a gene: 8. Germline lookup yields CDR1 MGHDK and CDR2 SYGVNS. DNA of the CDR3: TGTGCCAACTCAGACAGGGTGGACACTGAAGCTTTCTTT. It encodes CANSDRVDTEAFF.

This clone occurred a few times. The genes are TRBV4-1 and TRBJ1-6; D may be TRBD1 (5 bases). From germline, CDR1 is MGHRA and CDR2 YSYEKL. V lost 2 bases to trimming and J lost 9 bases, with 14 bases between them. This CDR3 region has 15 residues. Here the CDR3 DNA reads TGCGCCAGCAGCCAATCCCAGGGTATTCGTTCACCCCTCCACTTT. Translation gives CASSQSQGIRSPLHF.

The chain is built from TRBV3-1 (or the pseudogene TRBV3-2) and TRBJ2-1; 7 nucleotides match TRBD2. The CDR3 contains 17 residues. J lost 10 bases, V lost 5 bases, and 20 bases had no gene match. The germline gives CDR1 LGHDT, CDR2 YNNKEL (reference sequence). The CDR3 DNA follows: TGTGCCAGCAGCTATAAACGGAATTCGGCGGGAGTCGGGGAGCAGTTCTTC. Translated, it gives CASSYKRNSAGVGEQFF.

The chain is built from TRBV11-2 and TRBJ1-3; D is undetermined. Per the germline V gene, CDR1 is SGHAT and CDR2 is FQNNGV. The ends were cut back, 2 bases at V and 0 bases at J, with 2 bases in the middle. The length of the CDR3 is 13 residues. CDR3 sequence (DNA): TGTGCCAGCAGCTTAATCTCTGGAAACACCATATATTTT. Its translation: CASSLISGNTIYF.